Reported below is one T cell receptor (beta chain). The data were obtained in a study of blood T cell repertoires in COVID-19. Looking at the study overall: Samples of COVID-19 (acute and convalescent) were obtained from the United States, Italy and Spain.

The authors' processing: Scientists estimated how many nucleated cells there were by amplifying reference gene primers. Method: immunoSEQ multiplex PCR; TCRdb's copy keeps in-frame clones and lacks some. V, J and clone size reflect that table, while D and trimming were determined from the DNA. The sample holds fewer than 300,000 clones, approximately 91% seen once. This CDR3 is built from 15 residues. Trimming cost V 3 bases and J 4 bases, with 15 bases left between them. CDR1 is SGDLS, CDR2 YYNGEE, per germline. The chain uses TRBV9 and TRBJ2-3; possible D gene TRBD1, 5 bases. The clonotype was recovered from a man between 18 and 35 years old with active or convalescent COVID-19. Sequencing was done on a sample of peripheral blood. CDR3 sequence reads: CASSGRTIPPDTQYF. CDR3 DNA: TGTGCCAGCAGCGGCAGGACAATCCCCCCAGATACGCAGTATTTT.